These 18 T cell receptor beta chains share one sample of origin, sequenced in a study of cytomegalovirus exposure and HLA in healthy donors. This PCR relied on a set of 60 Vbeta primers and 13 Jbeta primers. Sequencing used immunoSEQ multiplex PCR; TCRdb keeps in-frame clones, though not all of them. This sample has about 200,000 clones; roughly four fifths occur once, and the top ten carry 1.5% to 2%. Material: PBMCs. These receptors originate from a man between 18 and 35 years old in good health and CMV-seronegative.

Regarding this clone: At one end the junction does not follow the germline gene, possibly because of a read error. Other DNA variants within this sample encode the same CDR3. The V call is TRBV11-2, the J call TRBJ1-6; possible D gene TRBD1, 6 bases. Germline-derived CDR1 and CDR2 are SGHAT and FQNNGV. There are 17 residues in the CDR3. CDR3 amino acids: CASSQGRGGRLNSPLHF. DNA for the CDR3: TGTGCCAGCAGTCAAGGCCGAGGGGGACGATTAAATTCACCCCTTCACTTT.

A single count supports this clone. The V gene is TRBV5-8, the J gene TRBJ2-4, with TRBD1 identical over 10 bases. J lost 7 bases, V lost 4 bases, and 5 bases had no gene match. The CDR3 is 14 amino acids. CDR1 and CDR2 from the germline V gene are SGHTS and YDEGEE. The CDR3 sequence: CASSLGTGVNIQYF. As DNA, the CDR3 is TGTGCCAGCAGCCTAGGGACAGGGGTCAACATTCAGTACTTC.

The J gene is TRBJ1-4, the V gene TRBV19, with TRBD1 matching over 9 bases. V lost 6 bases, J lost 4 bases, and 9 bases stayed unmatched. The V gene's germline CDR1 is LNHDA and CDR2 SQIVND (reference sequence). This CDR3 is built from 16 residues. The chain's CDR3 is CASRESGQGLNEKLFF. Here the CDR3 DNA reads TGTGCCAGTAGAGAGTCCGGACAGGGGCTTAATGAAAAACTGTTTTTT.

This chain connects TRBV5-8 to TRBJ1-2, with 8 bases aligning to TRBD1. CDR1 is SGHTS, CDR2 YDEGEE, per germline. Losses at the gene ends were 2 bases for V and 7 bases for J; bases not matched to a gene: 7. The CDR3 runs to 14 residues. The CDR3 protein is CASSLPQGAPGYTF. DNA for the CDR3: TGTGCCAGCAGCTTACCCCAGGGGGCGCCTGGCTACACCTTC.

This clone was observed a few times. The V gene is TRBV15, the J gene TRBJ2-3; 15 bases agree with TRBD2. The germline V gene has CDR1 LNHNV and CDR2 YYDKDF (reference sequence). The CDR3 length is 18 residues. Germline trimming cut 0 bases from V and 5 bases from J; bases unmatched to any gene: 6. CDR3 residues: CATSRDLGLAGGLDTQYF. The CDR3 DNA sequence: TGTGCCACCAGCAGAGACCTAGGACTAGCGGGAGGGTTAGATACGCAGTATTTT.

The chain joins TRBV2 to TRBJ2-1; D is unclear. CDR3 length: 15 residues. Per the germline V gene, CDR1 is SNHLY and CDR2 is FYNNEI. V was cut by 1 base and J by 6 bases, with 13 bases left in between. The CDR3 region is CASSEGRPSVNEQFF. CDR3 in DNA: TGTGCCAGCAGTGAAGGCAGGCCCAGTGTCAATGAGCAGTTCTTC.

The J gene is TRBJ2-1, the V gene TRBV13; TRBD2 agrees at 10 bases. Germline loops: CDR1 PRHDT, CDR2 FYEKMQ (reference sequence). There are 16 residues in the CDR3. V lost 4 bases to trimming and J lost 7 bases; unmatched junction nucleotides: 10. The CDR3 reads CASSSEAGGPRNEQFF. CDR3 coding DNA: TGTGCCAGCAGCTCGGAAGCGGGAGGGCCTCGAAATGAGCAGTTCTTC. Looking up the rest from reference TRBV13 and TRBJ2-1 gives the full variable domain: AAGVIQSPRHLIKEKRETATLKCYPIPRHDTVYWYQQGPGQDPQFLISFYEKMQSDKGSIPDRFSAQQFSDYHSELNMSSLELGDSALYFCASSSEAGGPRNEQFFGPGTRLTVL.

This chain uses TRBV12-5 with TRBJ2-1; TRBD1 matches 7 bases. V trimming: 5 bases; J trimming: 2 bases; junction bases outside the gene matches: 3. The CDR3 has 14 residues. Germline V gene lookup returns CDR1 LGHNT and CDR2 FRNRAP. The CDR3 bases are TGTGCTAGTGGTCCGGGACAGACCTACAATGAGCAGTTCTTC. Protein: CASGPGQTYNEQFF.

This clone was detected only once. The V gene is TRBV7-2, the J gene TRBJ2-1; 8 bases are a match to TRBD2. The V gene's germline CDR1 is SGHTA and CDR2 FQGNSA. Germline trimming cut 5 bases from V and 9 bases from J; bases unmatched to any gene: 15. The length of the CDR3 is 16 residues. The CDR3 here is CASSPGGAGGFGEQFF. The CDR3 DNA follows: TGTGCCAGCAGCCCCGGGGGGGCGGGGGGCTTTGGTGAGCAGTTCTTC.

V and J are TRBV6-6 and TRBJ1-1, with D perhaps matching TRBD1 (5 bases). Looked up from germline, CDR1 is MNHNY and CDR2 is SVGAGI (reference sequence). V was shortened by 2 bases and J by 4 bases, with 11 bases between the two germline ends. This CDR3 is built from 14 residues. The CDR3 protein is CASSYRGVSTEAFF. CDR3 DNA sequence: TGTGCCAGCAGTTACAGGGGCGTCTCCACTGAAGCTTTCTTT.

The CDR3 bases are TGTGCCACCAGCAGAGAGACGAGACACAATAATTCACCCCTCCACTTT. Protein sequence: CATSRETRHNNSPLHF. The rearrangement joins TRBV15 to TRBJ1-6; D ambiguous. The CDR3 is made up of 16 amino acids. V was clipped by 0 bases and J by 5 bases, with 11 bases between them. CDR1 is LNHNV, CDR2 YYDKDF, per germline (reference sequence).

This chain connects TRBV19 to TRBJ2-7, with a weak D call TRBD1 (6 bases). CDR1 and CDR2 from the germline V gene are LNHDA and SQIVND (reference sequence). Trimming cost V 8 bases and J 3 bases, with 11 bases left between them. The CDR3 loop spans 12 amino acids. CDR3 amino acids: CASGQPSYEQYF. The CDR3 DNA is TGTGCCAGTGGACAGCCTAGCTACGAGCAGTACTTC.

This chain connects TRBV6-1 to TRBJ1-5, with TRBD1 matching over 9 bases. CDR1 and CDR2 (germline): MNHNS, SASEGT. V lost 2 bases, J lost 0 bases, and 5 bases stayed unmatched. The CDR3 is 17 amino acids. This CDR3 is CASSEWDRVYSNQPQHF. CDR3 nucleotide sequence: TGTGCCAGCAGTGAATGGGACAGGGTGTATAGCAATCAGCCCCAGCATTTT.

Details on this clone: Germline and junction disagree at one end, which may indicate a read error. The chain recombines TRBV7-2 with TRBJ1-1; 7 bases fit TRBD1. This CDR3 is built from 18 residues. Germline V gene data show CDR1 as SGHTA and CDR2 as FQGNSA. This CDR3 reads CASSLTGDRGFMNTEASF. The CDR3, as DNA: TGTGCCAGCAGCTTAACTGGGGACAGAGGGTTTATGAACACTGAAGCTTCCTTT.

The chain is built from TRBV2 and TRBJ1-1; D is possibly TRBD1 (5 bases). Germline values: CDR1 SNHLY, CDR2 FYNNEI. Trimming removed 7 bases at V and 3 bases at J, with 12 bases between. This CDR3 region has 13 residues. CDR3: CASIQDDHTEAFF. The CDR3 bases are TGTGCCAGCATACAGGATGATCACACTGAAGCTTTCTTT.

This clone was observed a single time. This rearrangement joins TRBV7-2 to TRBJ1-1, with D possibly matching TRBD1 (5 bases). Germline assignment: CDR1 SGHTA and CDR2 FQGNSA. The CDR3 is made up of 17 amino acids. V lost 2 bases and J 0 bases, leaving 16 bases between the germline ends. In DNA form, the CDR3 reads TGTGCCAGCAGCTTATTTCCGTCCAGGGTGATGAACACTGAAGCTTTCTTT. It translates to CASSLFPSRVMNTEAFF.

The chain carries TRBV11-2 and TRBJ2-1; D is unclear. In germline, CDR1 is SGHAT, CDR2 FQNNGV. The CDR3 has 16 amino acids. V lost 1 base to trimming and J lost 0 bases, with 10 bases between them. CDR3 in amino acids: CASSLVSHSSYNEQFF. The DNA of the CDR3 is TGTGCCAGCAGCTTAGTAAGCCACAGCTCCTACAATGAGCAGTTCTTC.

V and J are TRBV9 and TRBJ1-4; 8 bases match TRBD1. This CDR3 spans 15 amino acids. Trimming at V came to 3 bases and at J to 6 bases, leaving 7 bases not matched to a gene. CDR1 is SGDLS and CDR2 is YYNGEE in the germline V gene. The DNA for the CDR3 is TGTGCCAGCAGCGCCAGGGGGCCCGGGGATGAAAAACTGTTTTTT. The encoded protein is CASSARGPGDEKLFF.